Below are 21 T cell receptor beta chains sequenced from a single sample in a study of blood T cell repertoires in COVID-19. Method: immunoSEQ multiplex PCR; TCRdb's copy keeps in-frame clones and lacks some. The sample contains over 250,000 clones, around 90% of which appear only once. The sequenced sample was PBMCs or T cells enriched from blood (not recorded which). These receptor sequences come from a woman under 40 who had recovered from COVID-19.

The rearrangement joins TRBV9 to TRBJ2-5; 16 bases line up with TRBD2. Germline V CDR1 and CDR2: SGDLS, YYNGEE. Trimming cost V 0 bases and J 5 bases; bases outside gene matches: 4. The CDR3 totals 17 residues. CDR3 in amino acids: CASSVGGLAGGPETQYF. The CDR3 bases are TGTGCCAGCAGCGTAGGGGGACTAGCGGGAGGGCCGGAGACCCAGTACTTC.

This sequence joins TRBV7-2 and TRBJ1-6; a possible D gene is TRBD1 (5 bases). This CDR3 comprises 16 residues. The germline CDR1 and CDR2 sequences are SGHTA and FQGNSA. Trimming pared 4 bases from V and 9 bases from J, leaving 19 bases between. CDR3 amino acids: CASSSPSQGSSSPLHF. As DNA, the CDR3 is TGTGCCAGCAGCTCCCCTTCCCAGGGAAGCAGTTCACCCCTCCACTTT.

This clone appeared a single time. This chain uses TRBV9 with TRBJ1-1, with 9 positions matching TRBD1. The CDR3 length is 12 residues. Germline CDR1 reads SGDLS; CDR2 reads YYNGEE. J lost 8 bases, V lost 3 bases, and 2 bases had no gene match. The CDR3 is CASSAGTGEAFF. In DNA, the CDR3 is TGTGCCAGCAGCGCCGGGACAGGGGAAGCTTTCTTT.

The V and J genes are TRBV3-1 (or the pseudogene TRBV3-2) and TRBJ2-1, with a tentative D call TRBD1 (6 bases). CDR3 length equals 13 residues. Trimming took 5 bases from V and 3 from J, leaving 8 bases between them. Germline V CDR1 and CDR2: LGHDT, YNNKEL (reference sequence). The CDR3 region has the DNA TGTGCCAGCAGCAGGGACATCTACAATGAGCAGTTCTTC. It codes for CASSRDIYNEQFF.

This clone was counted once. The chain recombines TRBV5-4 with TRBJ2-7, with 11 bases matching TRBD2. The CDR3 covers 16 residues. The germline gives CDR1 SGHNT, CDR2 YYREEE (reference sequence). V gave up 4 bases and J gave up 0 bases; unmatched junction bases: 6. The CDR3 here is CASSPGTSGFSYEQYF. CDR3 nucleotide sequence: TGTGCCAGCAGCCCGGGGACTAGCGGATTCTCCTACGAGCAGTACTTC.

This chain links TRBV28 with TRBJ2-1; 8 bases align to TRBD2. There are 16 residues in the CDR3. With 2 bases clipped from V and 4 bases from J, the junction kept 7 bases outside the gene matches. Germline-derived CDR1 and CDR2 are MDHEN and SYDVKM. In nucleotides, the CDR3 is TGTGCCAGCAGTTTAGGCGCGGGAGGTCATTACAATGAGCAGTTCTTC. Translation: CASSLGAGGHYNEQFF.

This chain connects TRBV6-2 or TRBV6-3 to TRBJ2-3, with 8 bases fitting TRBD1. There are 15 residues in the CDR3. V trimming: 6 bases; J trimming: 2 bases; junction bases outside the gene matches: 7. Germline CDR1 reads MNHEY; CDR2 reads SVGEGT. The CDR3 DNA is TGTGCCAGCAGCTCTACAGGGGGACCCACAGATACGCAGTATTTT. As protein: CASSSTGGPTDTQYF.

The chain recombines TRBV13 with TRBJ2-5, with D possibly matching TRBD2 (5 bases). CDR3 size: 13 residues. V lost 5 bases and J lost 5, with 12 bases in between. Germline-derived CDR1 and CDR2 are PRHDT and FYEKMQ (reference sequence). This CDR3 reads CASSPRVRETQYF. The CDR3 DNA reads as TGTGCCAGCAGCCCGAGGGTACGGGAGACCCAGTACTTC.

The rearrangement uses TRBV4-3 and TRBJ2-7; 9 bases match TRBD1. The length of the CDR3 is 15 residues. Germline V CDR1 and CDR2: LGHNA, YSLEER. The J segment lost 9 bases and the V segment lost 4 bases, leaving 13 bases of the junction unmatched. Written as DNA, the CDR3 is TGCGCCAGCAGCCCTGAGGGACAGGGCACGCTTGTGCAGTACTTC. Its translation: CASSPEGQGTLVQYF.

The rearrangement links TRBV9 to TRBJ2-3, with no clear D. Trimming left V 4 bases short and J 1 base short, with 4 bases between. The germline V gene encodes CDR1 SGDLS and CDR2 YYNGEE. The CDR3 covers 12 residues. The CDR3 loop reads CASSFGTDTQYF. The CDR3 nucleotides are TGTGCCAGCAGCTTCGGCACAGATACGCAGTATTTT.

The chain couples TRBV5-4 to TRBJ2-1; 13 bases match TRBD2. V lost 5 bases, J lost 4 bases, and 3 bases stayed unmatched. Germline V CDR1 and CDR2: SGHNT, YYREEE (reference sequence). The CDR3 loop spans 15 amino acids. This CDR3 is CASRAGLAGYNEQFF. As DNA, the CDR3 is TGTGCCAGCAGGGCGGGACTAGCGGGGTACAATGAGCAGTTCTTC.

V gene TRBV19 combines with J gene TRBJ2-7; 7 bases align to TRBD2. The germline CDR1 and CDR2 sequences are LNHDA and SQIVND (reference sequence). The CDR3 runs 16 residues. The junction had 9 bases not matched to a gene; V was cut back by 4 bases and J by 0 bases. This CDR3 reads CASSTPSGSSSYEQYF. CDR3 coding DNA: TGTGCCAGTAGTACACCTAGCGGCAGTAGCTCCTACGAGCAGTACTTC.

In DNA form, the CDR3 reads TGTGCCAGCAGACCCGGGACAGCATACAATCAGCCCCAGCATTTT. This gives the protein CASRPGTAYNQPQHF. V gene TRBV6-5 combines with J gene TRBJ1-5, with 7 bases fitting TRBD1. This CDR3 has 15 residues. Unmatched junction bases numbered 8, after V lost 6 bases and J lost 3 bases. In germline, CDR1 is MNHEY, CDR2 SVGAGI.

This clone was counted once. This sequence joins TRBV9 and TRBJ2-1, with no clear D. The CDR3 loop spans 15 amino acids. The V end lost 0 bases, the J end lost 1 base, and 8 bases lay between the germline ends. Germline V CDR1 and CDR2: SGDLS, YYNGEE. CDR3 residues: CASSVEASSYNEQFF. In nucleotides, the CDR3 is TGTGCCAGCAGCGTAGAAGCGTCATCCTACAATGAGCAGTTCTTC. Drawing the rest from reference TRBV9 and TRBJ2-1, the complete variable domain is DSGVTQTPKHLITATGQRVTLRCSPRSGDLSVYWYQQSLDQGLQFLIQYYNGEERAKGNILERFSAQQFPDLHSELNLSSLELGDSALYFCASSVEASSYNEQFFGPGTRLTVL.

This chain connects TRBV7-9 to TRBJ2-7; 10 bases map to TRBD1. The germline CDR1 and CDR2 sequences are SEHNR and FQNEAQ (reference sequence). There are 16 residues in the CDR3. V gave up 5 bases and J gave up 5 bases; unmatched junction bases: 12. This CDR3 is CASSPFVGQGGNEQYF. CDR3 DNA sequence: TGTGCCAGCAGCCCCTTTGTCGGACAGGGGGGGAACGAGCAGTACTTC.

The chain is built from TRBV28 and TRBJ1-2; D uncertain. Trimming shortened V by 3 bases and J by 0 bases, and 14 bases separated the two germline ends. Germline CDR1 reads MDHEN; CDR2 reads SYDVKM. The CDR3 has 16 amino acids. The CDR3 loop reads CASSLVVPLANYGYTF. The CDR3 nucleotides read TGTGCCAGCAGTTTGGTAGTCCCATTAGCTAACTATGGCTACACCTTC.

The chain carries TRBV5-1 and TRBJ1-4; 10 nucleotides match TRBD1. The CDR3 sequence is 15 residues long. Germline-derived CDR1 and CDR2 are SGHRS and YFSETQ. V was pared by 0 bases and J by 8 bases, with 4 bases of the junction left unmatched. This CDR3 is CASSLEGTGDEKLFF. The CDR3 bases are TGCGCCAGCAGCTTGGAAGGGACAGGGGACGAAAAACTGTTTTTT.

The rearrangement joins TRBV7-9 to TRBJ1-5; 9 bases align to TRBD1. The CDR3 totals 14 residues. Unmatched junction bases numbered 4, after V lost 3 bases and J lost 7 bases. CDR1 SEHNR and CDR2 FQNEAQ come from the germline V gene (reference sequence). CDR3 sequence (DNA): TGTGCCAGCAGCTTTGGAACAGGGGGCCAGCCCCAGCATTTT. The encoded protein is CASSFGTGGQPQHF.

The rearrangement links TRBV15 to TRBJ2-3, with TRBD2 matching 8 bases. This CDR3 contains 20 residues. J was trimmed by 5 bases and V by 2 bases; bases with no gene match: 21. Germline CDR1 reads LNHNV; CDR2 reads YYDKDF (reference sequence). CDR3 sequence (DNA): TGTGCCACCAGCAGATGGGGGGGCAGAGCTAGCGGGCGTGAGGGAGATACGCAGTATTTT. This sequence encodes CATSRWGGRASGREGDTQYF. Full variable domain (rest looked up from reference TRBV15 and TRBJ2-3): DAMVIQNPRYQVTQFGKPVTLSCSQTLNHNVMYWYQQKSSQAPKLLFHYYDKDFNNEADTPDNFQSRRPNTSFCFLDIRSPGLGDTAMYLCATSRWGGRASGREGDTQYFGPGTRLTVL.

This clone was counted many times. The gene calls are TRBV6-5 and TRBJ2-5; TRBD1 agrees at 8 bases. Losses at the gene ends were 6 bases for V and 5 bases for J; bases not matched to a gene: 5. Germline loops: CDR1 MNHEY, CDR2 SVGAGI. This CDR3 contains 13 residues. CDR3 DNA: TGTGCCAGCAGCCCGGACAGGGTGGAGACCCAGTACTTC. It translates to CASSPDRVETQYF.

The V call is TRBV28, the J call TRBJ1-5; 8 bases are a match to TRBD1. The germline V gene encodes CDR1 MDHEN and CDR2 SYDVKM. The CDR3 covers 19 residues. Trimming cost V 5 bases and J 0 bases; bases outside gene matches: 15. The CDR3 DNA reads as TGTGCCAGCAGTGCTACCCCAGGGGGCAGGGGGAATAGCAATCAGCCCCAGCATTTT. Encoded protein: CASSATPGGRGNSNQPQHF.